A single sample is the source of the 15 T cell receptor beta chains below, sequenced in a study of CXCR3-negative and CXCR3-positive naive CD8 T cells. UMI-labeled 5' RACE TRB cDNA libraries were prepared from the cells. TCRdb re-analyzed the 5' RACE reads; it lists each CDR3 protein once, without DNA. Recorded here are 70,000 to 95,000 distinct CDR3 sequences; the top ten clones represent about 1.5%. Sequencing was done on a sample of naive CXCR3- CD8+ T cells from blood. The subset is: CD45RO-CCR7+CD27+CD95- naive CD8+ T cells lacking CXCR3 (TNR3-). These TCRs come from a human donor in good health. Some clones in this sample may be carry-over from other donors' samples.

The CDR3 spells CASSPGQGSNYGYTF. V is TRBV7-9 and J is TRBJ1-2; no DNA is available, so the TRBD1 call from TCRdb remains unchecked. Germline V gives CDR1 SEHNR, CDR2 FQNEAQ (reference sequence). This CDR3 has 15 amino acids.

The rearrangement uses TRBV7-9 and TRBJ1-1; as DNA is missing, the TRBD1 call by TCRdb cannot be tested. Germline values: CDR1 SEHNR, CDR2 FQNEAQ (reference sequence). This CDR3 contains 15 residues. CDR3 amino acids: CASTFLPTGYTEAFF.

V and J are TRBV12-3 or TRBV12-4 and TRBJ2-3; without DNA, the TCRdb call of TRBD1 cannot be checked. The CDR3 has 15 residues. CDR3 sequence: CASPPSLVATDTQYF.

V is TRBV7-9 and J is TRBJ1-1. Germline CDR1 and CDR2: SEHNR and FQNEAQ (reference sequence). This CDR3 contains 12 residues. The CDR3 sequence is CASSSINTEAFF.

J is TRBJ2-7 and V is TRBV28. Looked up from germline, CDR1 is MDHEN and CDR2 is SYDVKM. The CDR3 totals 15 residues. The chain's CDR3 is CASSLRSRNPYEQYF.

This chain joins TRBV15 and TRBJ2-3. CDR1 is LNHNV, CDR2 YYDKDF, per germline (reference sequence). There are 18 residues in the CDR3. CDR3: CATSRDFAESFSTDTQYF.

J is TRBJ2-1 and V is TRBV12-3 or TRBV12-4; the TCRdb D gene call, TRBD2, has no DNA to confirm it. There are 16 residues in the CDR3. Here the CDR3 reads CASSLEGSSSYNEQFF.

The CDR3 region is CASSPTRGTGVYEQYF. V usage is TRBV9 and J usage is TRBJ2-7; TCRdb returns TRBD1, unconfirmable since there is no DNA. The germline gives CDR1 SGDLS, CDR2 YYNGEE. The CDR3 consists of 16 residues.

The CDR3 loop reads CASSFGLAKETQYF. The V gene is TRBV7-8, the J gene TRBJ2-5. This CDR3 has 14 amino acids. Germline CDR1 reads SGHVS; CDR2 reads FQNEAQ.

The V call is TRBV28, the J call TRBJ1-5; TCRdb lists TRBD1, though no DNA is available to test this call. CDR3 length equals 14 residues. Germline-derived CDR1 and CDR2 are MDHEN and SYDVKM. The CDR3 reads CASSWTGGIQGQHF.

The rearrangement links TRBV18 to TRBJ1-2. CDR3 size: 12 residues. CDR1 is KGHSH, CDR2 LQKENI, per germline. The CDR3 region is CASSTGLNGYTF.

The chain has TRBV7-6 and TRBJ1-1; the TCRdb D gene call, TRBD1, has no DNA to confirm it. This CDR3 is built from 16 residues. Germline V gives CDR1 SGHVS, CDR2 FNYEAQ. The CDR3 here is CASSLAEYRAVTEAFF.

This sequence joins TRBV25-1 and TRBJ2-2; there is no DNA to check the TCRdb D call of TRBD2. CDR3 length: 20 amino acids. Germline V lookup: CDR1 MGHDK, CDR2 SYGVNS. The CDR3 protein is CASSFPAKLAGGTNTGELFF.

This chain connects TRBV5-1 to TRBJ2-3. Looked up from germline, CDR1 is SGHRS and CDR2 is YFSETQ. This CDR3 comprises 13 residues. This CDR3 reads CASSPTLTDTQYF.

The J gene is TRBJ2-7, the V gene TRBV20-1; the TRBD1 assignment by TCRdb is unverifiable without DNA. CDR3 size: 17 residues. Per germline, CDR1 DFQATT and CDR2 SNEGSKA (reference sequence). The CDR3 protein is CSARDARGTGPGYEQYF.